A selection of T cell receptor beta chains follows, all from one sample in a study of identical twins. TCRdb reanalysed the 5' RACE reads using MiXCR and keeps one entry per CDR3 protein. The sample lists about 190,000 distinct CDR3 sequences; about a sixth were seen once. This same sample was also part of a study on T cells expressing NK-cell markers.

The sequenced sample consisted of CD8+ T cells sorted from blood. Every receptor here comes from a woman under 30 in good health. Both conserved end residues are part of each CDR3. D genes are given only for firm matches. Size values are once, few and many counts, or a class for expanded clones, and some rows have none.

d_gene	j_gene	v_gene	abundance	CDR3aa	CDR3nt
TRBD2	TRBJ2-1	TRBV6-1	few	CASTVRPGLNSEQFF	TGTGCCAGCACCGTACGACCGGGACTAAACTCTGAGCAGTTCTTC
TRBD2	TRBJ2-2	TRBV12-3/TRBV12-4	few	CASSHSSGRALGELFF	TGTGCCAGCAGTCACTCTAGCGGGAGGGCCCTAGGGGAGCTGTTTTTT
TRBD1	TRBJ1-1	TRBV10-3	.	CAIGEPGQGNTEAFF	TGTGCCATCGGGGAGCCGGGACAGGGGAACACTGAAGCTTTCTTT
.	TRBJ2-7	TRBV9	.	CASGSSSYEQYF	TGTGCCAGCGGGTCGAGCTCCTACGAGCAGTACTTC
TRBD1	TRBJ2-2	TRBV7-9	.	CASSRNRQGDDTGELFF	TGTGCCAGCAGCCGAAACAGACAGGGTGACGACACCGGGGAGCTGTTTTTT
TRBD2	TRBJ2-7	TRBV7-2	few	CASTALAGGPYEQYF	TGTGCCAGCACCGCGCTAGCGGGAGGGCCCTACGAGCAGTACTTC
.	TRBJ2-1	TRBV7-9	.	CASSLNSGLYNEQFF	TGTGCCAGCAGCTTAAATAGCGGACTATACAATGAGCAGTTCTTC
.	TRBJ2-7	TRBV20-1	.	CSARQRSYEQYF	TGCAGTGCTAGGCAACGTTCCTACGAGCAGTACTTC
.	TRBJ1-2	TRBV2	.	CASSDWSQGRRNGYTF	TGTGCCAGCAGTGATTGGAGCCAGGGGAGGAGAAATGGCTACACCTTC
.	TRBJ2-1	TRBV29-1	few	CSAGPAGNEQFF	TGCAGCGCGGGACCTGCAGGCAATGAGCAGTTCTTC
.	TRBJ2-7	TRBV20-1	.	CSARGGTYEQYF	TGCAGTGCCCGAGGGGGGACCTACGAGCAGTACTTC
.	TRBJ2-3	TRBV27	many	CASSSYTDTQYF	TGTGCCAGCAGTTCATACACAGATACGCAGTATTTT
.	TRBJ2-1	TRBV12-3/TRBV12-4	few	CASSLATVRNEQFF	TGTGCCAGCAGTTTAGCGACTGTTCGCAATGAGCAGTTCTTC
TRBD2	TRBJ2-1	TRBV5-1	.	CASSWGGVQGSYNEQFF	TGCGCCAGCAGCTGGGGGGGGGTGCAGGGCTCCTACAATGAGCAGTTCTTC
.	TRBJ2-7	TRBV5-1	few	CASSLSWAEVYEQYF	TGCGCCAGCAGCTTGTCCTGGGCTGAGGTCTACGAGCAGTACTTC
TRBD1	TRBJ1-2	TRBV5-6	.	CASRDGQVYGYTF	TGTGCCAGCAGGGATGGACAGGTCTATGGCTACACCTTC
.	TRBJ1-5	TRBV20-1	many	CSARLGEAQPQHF	TGCAGTGCTAGGTTGGGGGAGGCTCAGCCCCAGCATTTT
.	TRBJ1-1	TRBV20-1	.	CRAMSGTEAFF	TGCAGGGCTATGAGTGGCACTGAAGCTTTCTTT
.	TRBJ2-2	TRBV20-1	.	CSVGRMGTGELFF	TGCAGTGTGGGGAGGATGGGCACCGGGGAGCTGTTTTTT
TRBD2	TRBJ2-1	TRBV6-5	.	CASSYSGLAGYNEQFF	TGTGCCAGCAGTTACTCGGGACTAGCGGGTTACAATGAGCAGTTCTTC
.	TRBJ1-1	TRBV5-1	few	CASSLMRSRTEAFF	TGCGCCAGCAGCTTGATGCGATCTCGGACTGAAGCTTTCTTT
TRBD2	TRBJ2-1	TRBV28	few	CASSPLASGSTNEQFF	TGTGCCAGCAGCCCCTTGGCAAGCGGGAGCACCAATGAGCAGTTCTTC
.	TRBJ2-6	TRBV7-9	.	CASSSSSSGANVLTF	TGTGCCAGCAGCTCAAGTAGCTCTGGGGCCAACGTCCTGACTTTC
.	TRBJ2-1	TRBV7-9	many	CASSQDNEQFF	TGTGCCAGCAGCCAAGATAATGAGCAGTTCTTC
.	TRBJ1-1	TRBV27	many	CASSLQGLNTEAFF	TGTGCCAGCAGTTTGCAGGGCCTGAACACTGAAGCTTTCTTT
.	TRBJ2-7	TRBV2	few	CASREGSYEQYF	TGTGCCAGCAGGGAGGGGTCCTACGAGCAGTACTTC
.	TRBJ1-1	TRBV19	few	CASSQGPLSEAFF	TGTGCCAGTTCCCAGGGGCCGCTGAGTGAAGCTTTCTTT
.	TRBJ1-2	TRBV5-6	few	CASSRDSGGYTF	TGTGCCAGCAGCCGAGACAGCGGCGGCTACACCTTC
.	TRBJ2-7	TRBV15	few	CATSPATAGYEQYF	TGTGCCACCAGCCCAGCAACGGCGGGGTACGAGCAGTACTTC
TRBD1	TRBJ1-5	TRBV15	.	CASARGQGQPQHF	TGTGCCTCGGCCCGGGGACAGGGTCAGCCCCAGCATTTT
.	TRBJ2-3	TRBV5-1	.	CASSLVSLASTDTQYF	TGCGCCAGCAGCTTGGTGTCCCTTGCCAGCACAGATACGCAGTATTTT
.	TRBJ2-1	TRBV9	few	CASSVGSLNEQFF	TGTGCCAGCAGCGTAGGGAGCCTTAATGAGCAGTTCTTC
.	TRBJ1-2	TRBV7-2	few	CASSPRTTGYTF	TGTGCCAGCAGCCCACGTACTACTGGCTACACCTTC
.	TRBJ2-2	TRBV5-1	.	CASSPTPQSGELFF	TGCGCCAGCAGCCCCACCCCGCAGTCCGGGGAGCTGTTTTTT
TRBD1	TRBJ2-7	TRBV6-5	few	CASSHRTGEGYEQYF	TGTGCCAGCAGTCACCGGACAGGGGAAGGCTACGAGCAGTACTTC
TRBD1	TRBJ1-4	TRBV7-8	few	CASSLDLTGATNEKLFF	TGTGCCAGCAGCTTAGATTTAACAGGGGCAACTAATGAAAAACTGTTTTTT
TRBD1	TRBJ1-1	TRBV11-2	few	CASSVTGENTEAFF	TGTGCCAGCAGCGTTACAGGGGAGAACACTGAAGCTTTCTTT
TRBD2	TRBJ2-3	TRBV7-9	.	CASSNPSGALGTDTQYF	TGTGCCAGCAGCAACCCTAGCGGGGCATTGGGCACAGATACGCAGTATTTT
.	TRBJ2-7	TRBV10-2	few	CASRFRNEQYF	TGCGCCAGCAGATTCAGGAACGAGCAGTACTTC
.	TRBJ1-1	TRBV7-8	.	CASSPYTGTEAFF	TGTGCCAGCAGCCCCTACACCGGGACTGAAGCTTTCTTT
.	TRBJ2-5	TRBV15	few	CATSKDHQETQYF	TGTGCCACCAGCAAGGACCACCAAGAGACCCAGTACTTC
.	TRBJ1-2	TRBV29-1	.	CSVGGDGANYGYTF	TGCAGCGTCGGGGGGGACGGAGCTAACTATGGCTACACCTTC
.	TRBJ2-7	TRBV27	.	CASSSGISSYEQYF	TGTGCCAGCAGTTCTGGGATCTCGAGCTACGAGCAGTACTTC